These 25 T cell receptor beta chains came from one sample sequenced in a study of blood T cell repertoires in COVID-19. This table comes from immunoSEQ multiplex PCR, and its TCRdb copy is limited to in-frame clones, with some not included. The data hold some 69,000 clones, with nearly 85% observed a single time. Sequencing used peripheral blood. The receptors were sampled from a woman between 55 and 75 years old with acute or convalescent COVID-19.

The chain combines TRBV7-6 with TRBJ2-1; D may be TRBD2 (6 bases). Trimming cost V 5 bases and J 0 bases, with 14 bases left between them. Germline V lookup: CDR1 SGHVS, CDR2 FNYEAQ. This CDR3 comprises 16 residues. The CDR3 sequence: CASSPPLAASYNEQFF. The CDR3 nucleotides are TGTGCCAGCAGCCCCCCACTAGCTGCCTCCTACAATGAGCAGTTCTTC.

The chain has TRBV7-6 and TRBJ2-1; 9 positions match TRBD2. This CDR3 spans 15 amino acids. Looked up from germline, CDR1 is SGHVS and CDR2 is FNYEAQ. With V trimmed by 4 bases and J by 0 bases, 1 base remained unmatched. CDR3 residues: CASSSSGNSYNEQFF. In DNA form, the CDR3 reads TGTGCCAGCAGCTCTAGCGGGAACTCCTACAATGAGCAGTTCTTC.

The CDR3 spells CASNWGDQGASGYTF. The CDR3 DNA reads TGTGCCAGCAACTGGGGGGACCAGGGGGCGAGCGGCTACACCTTC. This chain uses TRBV5-5 with TRBJ1-2; 8 bases agree with TRBD1. Germline V gene data show CDR1 as SGHKS and CDR2 as YYEKEE (reference sequence). Trimming at V came to 6 bases and at J to 8 bases, leaving 15 bases not matched to a gene. This CDR3 has 15 residues.

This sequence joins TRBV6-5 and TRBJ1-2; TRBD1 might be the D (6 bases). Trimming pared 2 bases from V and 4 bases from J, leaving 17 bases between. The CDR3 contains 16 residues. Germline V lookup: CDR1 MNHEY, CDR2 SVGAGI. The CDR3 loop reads CASSYPPAGDFYGYTF. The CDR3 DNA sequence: TGTGCCAGCAGTTACCCGCCGGCAGGGGATTTCTATGGCTACACCTTC.

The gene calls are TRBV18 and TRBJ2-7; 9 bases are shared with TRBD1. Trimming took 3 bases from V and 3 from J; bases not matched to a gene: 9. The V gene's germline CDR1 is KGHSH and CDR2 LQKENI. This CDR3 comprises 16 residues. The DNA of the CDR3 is TGTGCCAGCTCACCGTGGGGGACAGGGTCTGACTACGAGCAGTACTTC. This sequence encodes CASSPWGTGSDYEQYF.

The CDR3 protein is CASSYHRGRETF. The CDR3 coding sequence is TGTGCCAGCAGCTACCACAGGGGGCGAGAGACCTTC. The chain is built from TRBV3-1 (or the pseudogene TRBV3-2) and TRBJ1-2; 9 nucleotides line up with TRBD1. Germline CDR1 is LGHDT and CDR2 is YNNKEL (reference sequence). The CDR3 consists of 12 residues. The V gene end was trimmed by 5 bases and the J gene end by 14 bases; junction bases not matched to a gene: 9.

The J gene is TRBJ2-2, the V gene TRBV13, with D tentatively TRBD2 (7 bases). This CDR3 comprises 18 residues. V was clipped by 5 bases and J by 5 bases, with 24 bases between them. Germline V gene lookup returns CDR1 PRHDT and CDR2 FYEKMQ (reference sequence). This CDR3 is CASSQERGRGLRTGELFF. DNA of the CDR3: TGTGCCAGCAGCCAGGAAAGGGGGAGGGGGTTACGGACCGGGGAGCTGTTTTTT.

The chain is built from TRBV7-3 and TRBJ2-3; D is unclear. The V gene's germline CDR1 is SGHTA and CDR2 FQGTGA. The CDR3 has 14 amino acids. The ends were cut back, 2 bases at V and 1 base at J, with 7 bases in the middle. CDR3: CASSLFPGTDTQYF. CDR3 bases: TGTGCCAGCAGCTTATTTCCTGGCACAGATACGCAGTATTTT.

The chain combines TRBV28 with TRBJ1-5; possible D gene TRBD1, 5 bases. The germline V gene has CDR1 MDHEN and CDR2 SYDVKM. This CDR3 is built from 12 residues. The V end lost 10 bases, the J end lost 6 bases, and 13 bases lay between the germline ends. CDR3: CATRTQGQPQHF. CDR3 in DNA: TGTGCCACCCGAACCCAGGGTCAGCCCCAGCATTTT.

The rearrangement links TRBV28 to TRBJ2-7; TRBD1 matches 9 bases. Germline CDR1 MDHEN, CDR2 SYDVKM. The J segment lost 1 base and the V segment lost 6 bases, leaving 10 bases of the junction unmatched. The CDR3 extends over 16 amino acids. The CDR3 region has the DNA TGTGCCAGCAGCCCCCCGGGGACAGGGTTTTCCTACGAGCAGTACTTC. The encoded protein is CASSPPGTGFSYEQYF. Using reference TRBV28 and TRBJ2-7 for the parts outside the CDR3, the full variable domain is DVKVTQSSRYLVKRTGEKVFLECVQDMDHENMFWYRQDPGLGLRLIYFSYDVKMKEKGDIPEGYSVSREKKERFSLILESASTNQTSMYLCASSPPGTGFSYEQYFGPGTRLTVT.

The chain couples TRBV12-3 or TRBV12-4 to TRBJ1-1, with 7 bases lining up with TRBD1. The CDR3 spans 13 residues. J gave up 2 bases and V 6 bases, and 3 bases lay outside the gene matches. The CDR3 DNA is TGTGCCAGCAGCGGACAGGCCAACACTGAAGCTTTCTTT. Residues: CASSGQANTEAFF.

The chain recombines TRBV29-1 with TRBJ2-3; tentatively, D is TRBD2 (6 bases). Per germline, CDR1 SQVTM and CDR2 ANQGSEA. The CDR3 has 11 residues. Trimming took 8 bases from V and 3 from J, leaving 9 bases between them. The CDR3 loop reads CSSAGTDTQYF. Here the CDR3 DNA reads TGCAGCTCGGCGGGGACAGATACGCAGTATTTT.

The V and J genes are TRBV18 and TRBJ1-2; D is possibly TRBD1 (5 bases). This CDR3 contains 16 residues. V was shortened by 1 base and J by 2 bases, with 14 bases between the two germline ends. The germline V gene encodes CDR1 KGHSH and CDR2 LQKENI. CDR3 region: CASSPQDQGENYGYTF. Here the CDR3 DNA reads TGTGCCAGCTCACCACAGGATCAGGGCGAGAACTATGGCTACACCTTC. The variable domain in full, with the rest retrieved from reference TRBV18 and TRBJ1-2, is NAGVMQNPRHLVRRRGQEARLRCSPMKGHSHVYWYRQLPEEGLKFMVYLQKENIIDESGMPKERFSAEFPKEGPSILRIQQVVRGDSAAYFCASSPQDQGENYGYTFGSGTRLTVV.

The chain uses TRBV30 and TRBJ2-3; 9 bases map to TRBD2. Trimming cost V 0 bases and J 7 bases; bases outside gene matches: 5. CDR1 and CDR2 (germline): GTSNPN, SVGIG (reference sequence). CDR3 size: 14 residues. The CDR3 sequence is CAWSVGLAGNTQYF. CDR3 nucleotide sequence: TGTGCCTGGAGTGTTGGGCTAGCGGGGAATACGCAGTATTTT.

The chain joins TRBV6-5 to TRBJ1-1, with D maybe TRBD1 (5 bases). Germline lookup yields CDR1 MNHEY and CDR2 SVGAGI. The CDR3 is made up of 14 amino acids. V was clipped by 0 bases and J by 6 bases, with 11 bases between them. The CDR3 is CASSYSGQGAEAFF. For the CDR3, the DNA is TGTGCCAGCAGTTACTCAGGGCAGGGCGCTGAAGCTTTCTTT.

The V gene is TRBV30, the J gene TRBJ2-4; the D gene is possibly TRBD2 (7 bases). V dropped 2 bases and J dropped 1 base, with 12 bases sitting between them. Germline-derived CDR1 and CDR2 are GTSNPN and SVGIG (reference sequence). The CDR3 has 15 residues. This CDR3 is CAWSLGGGAKNIQYF. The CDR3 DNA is TGTGCCTGGAGTTTGGGGGGGGGCGCCAAAAACATTCAGTACTTC.

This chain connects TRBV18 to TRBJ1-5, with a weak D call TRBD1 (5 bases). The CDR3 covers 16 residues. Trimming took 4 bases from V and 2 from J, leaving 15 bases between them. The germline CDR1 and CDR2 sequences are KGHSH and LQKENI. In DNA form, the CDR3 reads TGTGCCAGCTCACTAACATCCCAGGGTCGCAATCAGCCCCAGCATTTT. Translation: CASSLTSQGRNQPQHF.

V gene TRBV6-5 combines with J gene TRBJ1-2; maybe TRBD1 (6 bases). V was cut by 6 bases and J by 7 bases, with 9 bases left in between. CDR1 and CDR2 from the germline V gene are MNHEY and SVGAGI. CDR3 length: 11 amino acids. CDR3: CASRQGAGYTF. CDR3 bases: TGTGCCAGCAGACAGGGTGCTGGCTACACCTTC.

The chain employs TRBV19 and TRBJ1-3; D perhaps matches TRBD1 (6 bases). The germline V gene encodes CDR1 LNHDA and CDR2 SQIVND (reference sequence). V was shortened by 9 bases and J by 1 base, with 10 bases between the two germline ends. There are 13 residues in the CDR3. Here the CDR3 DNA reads TGTGCCAGCCACCAGGGGTCTGGAAACACCATATATTTT. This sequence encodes CASHQGSGNTIYF.

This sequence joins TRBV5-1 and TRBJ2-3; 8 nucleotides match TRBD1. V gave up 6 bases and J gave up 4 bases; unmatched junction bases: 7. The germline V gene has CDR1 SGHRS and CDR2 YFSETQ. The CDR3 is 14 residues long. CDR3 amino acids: CASTLDRVPDTQYF. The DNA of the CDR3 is TGCGCCAGCACCCTGGACAGGGTGCCAGATACGCAGTATTTT.

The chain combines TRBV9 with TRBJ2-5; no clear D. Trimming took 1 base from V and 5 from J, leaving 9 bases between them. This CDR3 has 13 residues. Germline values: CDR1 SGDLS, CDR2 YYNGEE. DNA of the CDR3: TGTGCCAGCAGCGTAAGTACGAGGGAGACCCAGTACTTC. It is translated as CASSVSTRETQYF.

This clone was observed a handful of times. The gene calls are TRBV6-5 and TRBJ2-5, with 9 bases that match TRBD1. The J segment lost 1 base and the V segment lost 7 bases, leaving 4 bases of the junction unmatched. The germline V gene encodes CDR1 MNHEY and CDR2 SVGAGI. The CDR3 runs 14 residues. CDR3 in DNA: TGTGCCAGCACGACAGGGGGTACCCAAGAGACCCAGTACTTC. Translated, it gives CASTTGGTQETQYF.

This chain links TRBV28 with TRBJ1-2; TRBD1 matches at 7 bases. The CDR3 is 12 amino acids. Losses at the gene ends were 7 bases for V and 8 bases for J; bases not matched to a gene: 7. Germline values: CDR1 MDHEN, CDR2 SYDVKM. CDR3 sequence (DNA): TGTGCCAGCAACCACCGGACAGGAGGCTACACCTTC. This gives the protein CASNHRTGGYTF.

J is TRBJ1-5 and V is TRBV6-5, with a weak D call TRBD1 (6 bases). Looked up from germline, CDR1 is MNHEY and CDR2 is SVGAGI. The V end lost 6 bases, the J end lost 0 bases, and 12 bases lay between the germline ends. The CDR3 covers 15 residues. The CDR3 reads CASSPGDYSNQPQHF. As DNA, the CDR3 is TGTGCCAGCAGCCCAGGGGACTATAGCAATCAGCCCCAGCATTTT.

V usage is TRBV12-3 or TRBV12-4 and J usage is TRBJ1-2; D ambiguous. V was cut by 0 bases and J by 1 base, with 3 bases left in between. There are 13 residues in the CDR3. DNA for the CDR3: TGTGCCAGCAGTTTAGCCGGTAACTATGGCTACACCTTC. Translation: CASSLAGNYGYTF.